This T cell receptor (beta chain) was retrieved from a study of prognosis after radiotherapy for stage I lung cancer. CT and PET/CT found no node involvement in any patient, and none had received chemotherapy or radiotherapy before or had other malignancies. Genomic DNA provided the template from which TCR beta CDR3 was amplified by two-round multiplex PCR. Specific primers for each TRBV and TRBJ gene were what first-round PCR used. From the multiplex PCR reads, TCRdb called clonotypes with MiXCR, one entry per CDR3 protein. The sample contains 25,000 to 35,000 distinct CDR3 sequences, 46% of which appear only once. Findings of the study overall: It was in patients who developed distant metastases that Shannon entropy after stereotactic body radiation therapy was lower.

A note on this clonotype: What it recognizes is unknown.

V gave up 5 bases and J gave up 0 bases, with 17 bases separating them. The germline V gene encodes CDR1 MNHNS and CDR2 SASEGT. CDR3 length: 17 amino acids. This chain uses TRBV6-1 with TRBJ1-5, with D hard to call. This material consisted of PBMCs, taken before or after stereotactic body radiation therapy (not recorded which). The sequence was obtained from a donor over 45 with non-small cell lung cancer. The CDR3 loop is CASSRVFIAGSNQPQHF. Here the CDR3 DNA reads TGTGCCAGCAGTCGAGTATTTATAGCTGGTAGCAATCAGCCCCAGCATTTT.